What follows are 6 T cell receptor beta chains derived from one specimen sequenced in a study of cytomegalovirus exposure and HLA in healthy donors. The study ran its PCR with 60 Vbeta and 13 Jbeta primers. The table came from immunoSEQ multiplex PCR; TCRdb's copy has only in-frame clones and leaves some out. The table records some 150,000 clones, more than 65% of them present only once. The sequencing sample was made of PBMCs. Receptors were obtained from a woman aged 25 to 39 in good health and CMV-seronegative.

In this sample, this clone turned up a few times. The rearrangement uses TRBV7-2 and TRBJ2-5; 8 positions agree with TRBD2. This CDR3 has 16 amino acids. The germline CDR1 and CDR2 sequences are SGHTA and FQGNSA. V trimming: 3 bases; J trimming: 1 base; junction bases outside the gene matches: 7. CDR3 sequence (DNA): TGTGCCAGCAGCTTGGGCTCTAGCGGGCCCCAAGAGACCCAGTACTTC. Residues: CASSLGSSGPQETQYF.

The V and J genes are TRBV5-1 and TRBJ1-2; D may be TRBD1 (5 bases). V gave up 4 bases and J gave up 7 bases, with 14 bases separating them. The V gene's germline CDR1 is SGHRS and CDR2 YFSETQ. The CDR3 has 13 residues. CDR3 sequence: CASSPMGEGGYTF. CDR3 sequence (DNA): TGCGCCAGCAGCCCCATGGGGGAGGGTGGCTACACCTTC.

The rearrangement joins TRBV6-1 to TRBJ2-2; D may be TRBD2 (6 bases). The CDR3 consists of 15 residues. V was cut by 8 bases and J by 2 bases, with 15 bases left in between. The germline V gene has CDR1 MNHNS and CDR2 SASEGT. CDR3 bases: TGTGCCAGCCGACTTTCCGGGACTAACACCGGGGAGCTGTTTTTT. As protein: CASRLSGTNTGELFF.

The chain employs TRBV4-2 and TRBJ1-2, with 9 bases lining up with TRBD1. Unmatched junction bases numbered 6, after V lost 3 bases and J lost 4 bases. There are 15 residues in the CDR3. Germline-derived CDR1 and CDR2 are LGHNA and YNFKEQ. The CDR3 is CASSQGDREGYGYTF. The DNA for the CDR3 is TGTGCCAGCAGCCAGGGGGACAGGGAGGGCTATGGCTACACCTTC.

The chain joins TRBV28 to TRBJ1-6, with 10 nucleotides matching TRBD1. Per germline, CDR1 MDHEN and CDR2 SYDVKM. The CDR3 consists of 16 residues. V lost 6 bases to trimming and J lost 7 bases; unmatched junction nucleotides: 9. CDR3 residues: CASSFPDRGRNSPLHF. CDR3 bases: TGTGCCAGCAGCTTCCCAGACAGGGGGCGAAATTCACCCCTCCACTTT.

CDR3 sequence (DNA): TGTGCCAGCAGCAAAGGAAACAGGGGAAACAACTATGGCTACACCTTC. This encodes CASSKGNRGNNYGYTF. The chain couples TRBV7-8 to TRBJ1-2; 7 bases match TRBD1. Germline V gives CDR1 SGHVS, CDR2 FQNEAQ. This CDR3 is 16 amino acids long. The trim removed 5 bases at V and 2 bases at J, leaving 11 bases unmatched.